Below are 28 T cell receptor beta chains sequenced from a single sample in a study of blood T cell repertoires in COVID-19. This table comes from immunoSEQ multiplex PCR, and its TCRdb copy is limited to in-frame clones, with some not included. The table shows 250,000 to 350,000 clones, with around 87% occurring only once. The sample consisted of peripheral blood. These receptors were obtained from a woman in her twenties or thirties who had recovered from COVID-19.

The chain combines TRBV28 with TRBJ1-2; possibly TRBD1 for D (6 bases). The CDR3 spans 16 residues. The germline V gene encodes CDR1 MDHEN and CDR2 SYDVKM. The V end lost 3 bases, the J end lost 7 bases, and 21 bases lay between the germline ends. The CDR3 reads CASSFNTVRGEGGYTF. CDR3 DNA: TGTGCCAGCAGTTTTAATACGGTCAGGGGTGAAGGTGGCTACACCTTC.

The chain joins TRBV6-2 or TRBV6-3 to TRBJ2-5, with D possibly matching TRBD2 (5 bases). This CDR3 comprises 16 residues. Germline V gene sequence: CDR1 MNHEY, CDR2 SVGEGT. Trimming removed 1 base at V and 2 bases at J, with 14 bases between. CDR3 loop: CASSYYRGLGQETQYF. The CDR3 nucleotides are TGTGCCAGCAGTTACTATCGGGGTCTTGGGCAAGAGACCCAGTACTTC.

This clone has only one observation. The chain links TRBV21-1 to TRBJ1-3. TRBV21-1 is assigned pseudogene status. The CDR3 length is 17 residues. This chain's CDR3 is CASSKPKGRQSGNTIYF. CDR3 bases: TGTGCCAGCAGCAAACCAAAGGGGAGGCAGTCTGGAAACACCATATATTTT.

The rearrangement links TRBV7-2 to TRBJ1-2, with a weak D call TRBD1 (5 bases). Germline CDR1 reads SGHTA; CDR2 reads FQGNSA. V lost 5 bases to trimming and J lost 4 bases, with 20 bases between them. The CDR3 has 16 amino acids. CDR3 nucleotides: TGTGCCAGCAGCAGAGACAGTCTTTCCCCCAGCTATGGCTACACCTTC. This translates into CASSRDSLSPSYGYTF.

The chain joins TRBV2 to TRBJ1-4; 9 nucleotides align to TRBD1. This CDR3 region has 14 residues. Germline CDR1 reads SNHLY; CDR2 reads FYNNEI. V lost 6 bases to trimming and J lost 8 bases; unmatched junction nucleotides: 7. The CDR3 loop reads CASRTDRGGEKLFF. In DNA, the CDR3 is TGTGCCAGCAGGACGGACAGGGGCGGGGAAAAACTGTTTTTT.

This clone was observed a single time. The V gene is TRBV30, the J gene TRBJ2-7, with D possibly matching TRBD1 (7 bases). CDR1 is GTSNPN and CDR2 is SVGIG in the germline V gene (reference sequence). The CDR3 contains 14 residues. Trimming took 4 bases from V and 4 from J, leaving 17 bases between them. The CDR3 bases are TGTGCCTGGATGCCCGGGCCAGGGGGGTACGAGCAGTACTTC. Its translation is CAWMPGPGGYEQYF.

The rearrangement uses TRBV3-1 (or the pseudogene TRBV3-2) and TRBJ2-7, with a weak D call TRBD1 (5 bases). The V end was cut by 7 bases, the J end by 3 bases, with 22 bases between. Germline V gene sequence: CDR1 LGHDT, CDR2 YNNKEL (reference sequence). This CDR3 spans 16 amino acids. The CDR3 reads CASTPTLETAIYEQYF. CDR3 DNA: TGTGCCAGCACCCCGACCCTGGAGACAGCGATCTACGAGCAGTACTTC.

The chain couples TRBV7-2 to TRBJ1-1, with TRBD1 matching 7 bases. V was clipped by 4 bases and J by 0 bases; unmatched bases: 5. CDR1 is SGHTA and CDR2 is FQGNSA in the germline V gene. CDR3 length equals 15 residues. CDR3 DNA sequence: TGTGCCAGCAGCTCTAAGCAGGGGGTGAACACTGAAGCTTTCTTT. This translates into CASSSKQGVNTEAFF.

The chain links TRBV10-3 to TRBJ1-2; 8 bases match TRBD1. The V segment lost 6 bases and the J segment 8 bases; nucleotides outside the gene matches: 5. The CDR3 spans 12 residues. Germline lookup yields CDR1 ENHRY and CDR2 SYGVKD. The CDR3 coding sequence is TGTGCCATCAGGCAGGGGGCTGAGGGCTACACCTTC. It translates to CAIRQGAEGYTF.

The gene calls are TRBV5-5 and TRBJ1-3, with TRBD1 identical over 8 bases. Germline CDR1 reads SGHKS; CDR2 reads YYEKEE (reference sequence). V lost 3 bases and J lost 4; bases outside the gene matches: 6. The CDR3 loop spans 15 amino acids. This CDR3 is CASSSRTGMGNTIYF. DNA of the CDR3: TGTGCCAGCAGCTCAAGGACAGGGATGGGAAACACCATATATTTT.

The chain couples TRBV5-1 to TRBJ1-4; 9 positions agree with TRBD1. The CDR3 extends over 17 amino acids. Germline lookup yields CDR1 SGHRS and CDR2 YFSETQ. J was trimmed by 7 bases and V by 0 bases; bases with no gene match: 10. The CDR3 DNA reads as TGCGCCAGCAGCTTGGGCACGTTAGGGACAGGGAGTGAAAAACTGTTTTTT. Amino acids: CASSLGTLGTGSEKLFF.

The chain combines TRBV3-1 (or the pseudogene TRBV3-2) with TRBJ1-5; TRBD1 matches at 8 bases. The CDR3 is 16 amino acids. V dropped 1 base and J dropped 2; count of bases not matched to a gene: 4. The germline CDR1 and CDR2 sequences are LGHDT and YNNKEL (reference sequence). The CDR3 DNA sequence: TGTGCCAGCAGCCAAGGGGACAGGTTGGGCAATCAGCCCCAGCATTTT. It codes for CASSQGDRLGNQPQHF.

This rearrangement joins TRBV4-3 to TRBJ2-2, with TRBD2 identical over 8 bases. The CDR3 loop spans 15 amino acids. The germline gives CDR1 LGHNA, CDR2 YSLEER. The J segment lost 1 base and the V segment lost 6 bases, leaving 4 bases of the junction unmatched. Here the CDR3 reads CASSPSGGNTGELFF. CDR3 bases: TGCGCCAGCAGTCCAAGCGGGGGGAACACCGGGGAGCTGTTTTTT.

This clone has only a few counts. The chain carries TRBV18 and TRBJ2-2; TRBD1 might be the D (5 bases). CDR1 KGHSH and CDR2 LQKENI come from the germline V gene. CDR3 length: 17 residues. Between the trimmed V and J ends, which lost 6 bases and 1 base, there was a span of 18 bases. The CDR3 loop reads CASSRLIADRNTGELFF. The CDR3 DNA follows: TGTGCCAGCTCCCGACTCATAGCCGACAGGAACACCGGGGAGCTGTTTTTT.

This sequence joins TRBV19 and TRBJ2-7; possibly TRBD1 for D (5 bases). CDR1 is LNHDA and CDR2 is SQIVND in the germline V gene (reference sequence). The ends were cut back, 5 bases at V and 5 bases at J, with 16 bases in the middle. The CDR3 runs 14 residues. The CDR3 reads CASSRHAKDNEQYF. CDR3 bases: TGTGCCAGTAGTCGACACGCGAAGGACAACGAGCAGTACTTC.

This clone was picked up many times. The chain uses TRBV2 and TRBJ1-2, with 8 bases fitting TRBD1. CDR3 size: 14 residues. Germline V CDR1 and CDR2: SNHLY, FYNNEI. After removal of 6 bases from V and 7 bases from J, the junction contained 10 bases not matched to a gene. For the CDR3, the DNA is TGTGCCAGCAGGCCGGGACAGGTATATCCTGGCTACACCTTC. Its protein product is CASRPGQVYPGYTF.

Comments on this clone: A junction boundary mismatches the germline segment, possibly from a read error. This sequence joins TRBV4-3 and TRBJ1-6; no firm D call. The CDR3 has 15 amino acids. Germline V CDR1 and CDR2: LGHNA, YSLEER. Written as DNA, the CDR3 is TGCGCCAGCAGGCAAGAGGGAGGCGGTAATTCACCCCTCCACTTT. This codes for CASRQEGGGNSPLHF.

As concerns this clone: Different DNA sequences within this sample yield the same CDR3. The rearrangement uses TRBV7-3 and TRBJ2-7; 7 bases fit TRBD1. The trim removed 5 bases at V and 2 bases at J, leaving 6 bases unmatched. The CDR3 runs to 14 residues. Germline CDR1 is SGHTA and CDR2 is FQGTGA. The CDR3 sequence is CASSLLQGPYEQYF. For the CDR3, the DNA is TGTGCCAGCAGCCTCTTACAGGGGCCCTACGAGCAGTACTTC.

V is TRBV5-1 and J is TRBJ2-2; perhaps TRBD1 as D (6 bases). V was pared by 1 base and J by 7 bases, with 14 bases between. The CDR3 totals 15 residues. The V gene's germline CDR1 is SGHRS and CDR2 YFSETQ. CDR3 amino acids: CASSLSAGASGELFF. CDR3 bases: TGCGCCAGCAGCTTGTCGGCAGGGGCGAGCGGGGAGCTGTTTTTT. Full variable domain (remainder filled in from reference TRBV5-1 and TRBJ2-2): KAGVTQTPRYLIKTRGQQVTLSCSPISGHRSVSWYQQTPGQGLQFLFEYFSETQRNKGNFPGRFSGRQFSNSRSEMNVSTLELGDSALYLCASSLSAGASGELFFGEGSRLTVL.

This sequence joins TRBV18 and TRBJ1-1; no firm D call. V lost 3 bases and J 8 bases, leaving 13 bases between the germline ends. This CDR3 has 13 amino acids. Looked up from germline, CDR1 is KGHSH and CDR2 is LQKENI. The CDR3 nucleotides are TGTGCCAGCTCACCGAGTACAGAGAACGAAGCTTTCTTT. Its translation: CASSPSTENEAFF.

This chain joins TRBV7-3 and TRBJ1-2, with TRBD1 matching over 10 bases. This CDR3 comprises 17 residues. The V gene's germline CDR1 is SGHTA and CDR2 FQGTGA. Unmatched junction bases numbered 11, after V lost 0 bases and J lost 7 bases. The CDR3 region is CASSLTVSTGGTGGYTF. The DNA for the CDR3 is TGTGCCAGCAGCTTAACCGTGTCGACAGGGGGCACGGGTGGCTACACCTTC.

This chain uses TRBV11-2 with TRBJ2-1; 8 bases fit TRBD2. V shed 1 base, J shed 4 bases, and the junction held 3 bases outside the gene matches. This CDR3 comprises 15 residues. Germline assignment: CDR1 SGHAT and CDR2 FQNNGV. Here the CDR3 reads CASSLGTSKYNEQFF. CDR3 nucleotides: TGTGCCAGCAGCTTAGGGACTAGCAAGTACAATGAGCAGTTCTTC.

The V call is TRBV27, the J call TRBJ1-4, with D perhaps matching TRBD1 (6 bases). Germline V gene lookup returns CDR1 MNHEY and CDR2 SMNVEV (reference sequence). Trimming left V 4 bases short and J 12 bases short, with 15 bases between. The CDR3 spans 13 residues. CDR3 sequence (DNA): TGTGCCAGCAGTTACCTGGCAGGGGATGAACTGTTTTTT. It encodes CASSYLAGDELFF.

J is TRBJ2-5 and V is TRBV2; D call uncertain. The CDR3 contains 13 residues. Germline V gene lookup returns CDR1 SNHLY and CDR2 FYNNEI. V was clipped by 10 bases and J by 2 bases, with 14 bases between them. For the CDR3, the DNA is TGTGCCACCGCTTCGGCGGAACAAGAGACCCAGTACTTC. It is translated as CATASAEQETQYF.

The chain employs TRBV28 and TRBJ1-2, with a tentative D call TRBD1 (5 bases). This CDR3 spans 14 amino acids. V was cut by 5 bases and J by 7 bases, with 17 bases left in between. The V gene's germline CDR1 is MDHEN and CDR2 SYDVKM. CDR3 sequence reads: CASSPGLRTGGYTF. For the CDR3, the DNA is TGTGCCAGCAGTCCGGGCCTTCGAACAGGTGGCTACACCTTC.

The chain is built from TRBV7-2 and TRBJ2-7, with D possibly being TRBD2 (6 bases). The CDR3 length is 14 residues. CDR1 is SGHTA, CDR2 FQGNSA, per germline. V lost 2 bases, J lost 5 bases, and 13 bases lay in between. In DNA, the CDR3 is TGTGCCAGCAGCTTAAGGCGGGGCGGGGACGAGCAGTACTTC. The encoded protein is CASSLRRGGDEQYF.

The chain combines TRBV5-6 with TRBJ1-2; possible D gene TRBD1, 6 bases. Germline CDR1 and CDR2: SGHDT and YYEEEE. With 0 bases removed from V and 8 bases from J, the gap between germline ends came to 17 bases. CDR3 length: 15 amino acids. The CDR3 bases are TGTGCCAGCAGCTTGGTTGCAGGGTGGGGACAAGGCTACACCTTC. Protein sequence: CASSLVAGWGQGYTF.

This clone came up once. The chain recombines TRBV2 with TRBJ1-3; no clear D gene. The CDR3 is 14 amino acids. Germline values: CDR1 SNHLY, CDR2 FYNNEI. The V and J ends lost 5 bases and 0 bases respectively, with 8 bases between them. In DNA, the CDR3 is TGTGCCAGCAGTTCCCCGAGCTCTGGAAACACCATATATTTT. It translates to CASSSPSSGNTIYF.